The clone carrying this T cell receptor (beta chain) came up once. The antigen is undetermined. This specimen belongs to a study of T cells in Graves' hyperthyroidism and ophthalmopathy. This CDR3 region has 14 residues. The V gene's germline CDR1 is WSHSY and CDR2 SAAADI. V lost 6 bases and J 5 bases, leaving 14 bases between the germline ends. RNA transcripts yielded amplified TCR beta CDR3 regions. In the first-round RT-PCR of the TCR CDR3, the HTBI primer set was used. TCRdb processed the multiplex PCR reads anew with MiXCR; each CDR3 protein has one entry. The sample records about 760,000 distinct CDR3 sequences, roughly 32% being singletons. Clinical symptoms, serum thyroxine, TRAb, thyroid ultrasound and orbital computed tomography informed diagnoses. Findings of the study overall: By a 13 V-J model, ophthalmopathy was set apart from stable hyperthyroidism.

The material sequenced was blood. This receptor was obtained from a woman between 40 and 55 years old with Graves' hyperthyroidism. The rearrangement joins TRBV10-2 to TRBJ1-5; possible D gene TRBD1, 5 bases. CDR3 DNA: TGCGCCAGCAGGGCCAGGGCCACAGATCAGCCCCAGCATTTT. This encodes CASRARATDQPQHF.